This TCR beta chain comes out of a study of blood T cell repertoires in COVID-19. With 2 bases removed from V and 5 bases from J, the gap between germline ends came to 5 bases. Germline V gene data show CDR1 as SEHNR and CDR2 as FQNEAQ (reference sequence). The CDR3 spans 12 residues. Libraries were prepared by immunoSEQ multiplex PCR; TCRdb keeps only in-frame clonotypes and omits some of them. Among tens of thousands of clones listed, over 65% were seen once. The source is a woman in her sixties or seventies with acute or convalescent COVID-19. The chain recombines TRBV7-9 with TRBJ2-3; D uncertain. Sequencing used peripheral blood. In DNA, the CDR3 is TGTGCCAGCAGCTTATCGGGAGATACGCAGTATTTT. Amino acid sequence: CASSLSGDTQYF.